Listed here is a single T cell receptor (beta chain). Antigen unknown. CDR1 and CDR2 (germline): ENHRY, SYGVKD. This CDR3 contains 18 residues. J lost 0 bases, V lost 0 bases, and 7 bases had no gene match. Since all of the isolated RNA was reverse transcribed, expressed TCRB transcripts were what got sequenced. Naive, central memory and regulatory T cell samples produced a mean of about 3.5 million reads. Sequenced by immunoSEQ multiplex PCR; TCRdb stores in-frame clones only, minus some. The sample includes 640,000 or so clones, more than 12% seen only once; the top ten take 0.035% to 0.045%. The sample is drawn from a study of beta chain features in type 1 diabetes. Study-level findings and limits: Compared with healthy donors, patients appeared to share more similar naive, central memory and regulatory TCRB repertoires. The study found moderately but significantly shorter TCRB CDR3s in all four CD4+ subsets of Type 1 diabetes patients.

Via the markers CD45RO/CCR7/CD25/CD127/CD95/CD27, stem cell-like memory, regulatory, central memory and naive CD4+ cells were sorted. Sequencing used naive CD4+ T cells from blood. This sequence was found in a man aged 18 to 29 with type 1 diabetes. The rearrangement links TRBV10-3 to TRBJ2-1; 8 nucleotides agree with TRBD2. DNA for the CDR3: TGTGCCATCAGTGAGTCAGTAGGGCTAGCGGGCTCCTACAATGAGCAGTTCTTC. As protein: CAISESVGLAGSYNEQFF.